Shown below are 3 T cell receptor beta chains from a single sample sequenced in a study of blood T cell repertoires in COVID-19 (dated by TCRdb to the early 2020s). Libraries were prepared through the immunoSEQ multiplex PCR assay. Sourced from immuneACCESS, this table was stored by TCRdb with only in-frame sequences that have V and J called. A share of the clones is absent; for the studies checked, an unresolved V gene accounts for under half, and the remainder has no known explanation. In this sample the table shows approximately 68,000 clones, 70% to 90% of which occur a single time. Of the sample, around 4.4% falls within the top ten clones. Sequences were obtained from peripheral blood. These receptors were obtained from a man aged 45-65 years with active COVID-19.

The rearrangement joins TRBV5-5 to TRBJ2-3; D possibly corresponds to TRBD2 (5 bases). This CDR3 contains 11 residues. Looked up from germline, CDR1 is SGHKS and CDR2 is YYEKEE (reference sequence). V lost 7 bases and J 5 bases, leaving 8 bases between the germline ends. The CDR3 DNA sequence: TGTGCCAGCCATCGGGGAGATACGCAGTATTTT. Encoded protein: CASHRGDTQYF.

This clone has more than one count but fewer than ten. V and J are TRBV5-4 and TRBJ2-2; 8 nucleotides match TRBD2. The V gene end was trimmed by 7 bases and the J gene end by 6 bases; junction bases not matched to a gene: 11. The CDR3 is 15 residues long. Per the germline V gene, CDR1 is SGHNT and CDR2 is YYREEE (reference sequence). The CDR3 sequence is CASGRQRERAGELFF. CDR3 sequence (DNA): TGTGCCAGCGGTCGCCAGCGGGAGAGGGCCGGGGAGCTGTTTTTT.

The chain employs TRBV27 and TRBJ2-3; 9 bases fit TRBD2. This CDR3 is 15 amino acids long. V was pared by 2 bases and J by 6 bases, with 6 bases of the junction left unmatched. Germline values: CDR1 MNHEY, CDR2 SMNVEV (reference sequence). This CDR3 is CASSLLLAGRDTQYF. CDR3 DNA: TGTGCCAGCAGTTTACTACTAGCGGGCCGCGATACGCAGTATTTT.